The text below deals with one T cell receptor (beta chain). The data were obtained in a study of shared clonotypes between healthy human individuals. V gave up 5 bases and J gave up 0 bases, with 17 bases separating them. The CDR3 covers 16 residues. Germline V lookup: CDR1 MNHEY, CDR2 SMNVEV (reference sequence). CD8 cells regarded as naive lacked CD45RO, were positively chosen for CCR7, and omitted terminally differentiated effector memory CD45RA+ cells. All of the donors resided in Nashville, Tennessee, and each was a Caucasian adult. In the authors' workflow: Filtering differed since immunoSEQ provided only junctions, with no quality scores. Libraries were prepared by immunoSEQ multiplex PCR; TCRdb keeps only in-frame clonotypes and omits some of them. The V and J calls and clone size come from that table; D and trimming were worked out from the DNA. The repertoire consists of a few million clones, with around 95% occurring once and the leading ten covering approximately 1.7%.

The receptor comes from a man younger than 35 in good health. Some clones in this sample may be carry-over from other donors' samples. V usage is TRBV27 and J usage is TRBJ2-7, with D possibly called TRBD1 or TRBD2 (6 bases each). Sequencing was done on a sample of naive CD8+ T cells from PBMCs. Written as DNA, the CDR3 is TGTGCCAGCAGTCCCCGCGTAGGGGGACTCTCCTACGAGCAGTACTTC. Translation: CASSPRVGGLSYEQYF.